The clone carrying this TCR beta chain was observed a few times. What it binds is not known. TCRdb re-analysed the 5' RACE reads in MiXCR, keeping a single row per CDR3 protein. This sample yields 300,000 or so distinct CDR3 sequences, of which roughly 9% are seen a single time; roughly 7% belongs to the top ten. This CDR3 contains 17 residues. V shed 1 base and J 7 bases; nucleotides not matched to a gene: 10. CDR1 SGHTA and CDR2 FQGTGA come from the germline V gene. The data are from a study of identical twins. Study conclusions and caveats: Donors were not followed over many years; analysis was cross-sectional.

This same sample was also part of a study on yellow fever vaccine responses in identical twins. As that report states: Twins reportedly mounted vaccine T cell responses that seemed partly convergent, partly personalized.

The chain has TRBV7-3 and TRBJ2-3; 11 positions match TRBD2. This clonotype was obtained from a woman between 18 and 29 years old in good health. The sample consisted of CD8+ T cells sorted from blood. The CDR3 sequence: CASSLNPSGGRVNTQYF. The CDR3 DNA reads TGTGCCAGCAGCTTAAACCCTAGCGGGGGGAGGGTGAATACGCAGTATTTT. The complete variable domain, with remaining parts taken from reference TRBV7-3 and TRBJ2-3, reads GAGVSQTPSNKVTEKGKYVELRCDPISGHTALYWYRQSLGQGPEFLIYFQGTGAADDSGLPNDRFFAVRPEGSVSTLKIQRTERGDSAVYLCASSLNPSGGRVNTQYFGPGTRLTVL.